This entry lists 27 T cell receptor beta chains sequenced from one sample in a study of blood T cell repertoires in COVID-19. This table comes from immunoSEQ multiplex PCR, and its TCRdb copy is limited to in-frame clones, with some not included. The sample lists approximately 150,000 clones; 79% were seen once. The material sequenced was peripheral blood. The receptors come from a woman aged 55-70 years with COVID-19, enrolled during active disease.

The V call is TRBV7-2, the J call TRBJ1-5, with D hard to call. The CDR3 has 14 residues. From germline, CDR1 is SGHTA and CDR2 FQGNSA. V was shortened by 5 bases and J by 5 bases, with 13 bases between the two germline ends. The CDR3 region has the DNA TGTGCCAGCAGCCCCGCCTTGAGGCATCAGCCCCAGCATTTT. Its translation is CASSPALRHQPQHF.

The chain employs TRBV15 and TRBJ2-3, with D possibly TRBD2 on 5 matching bases. Germline CDR1 LNHNV, CDR2 YYDKDF (reference sequence). The V end lost 3 bases, the J end lost 6 bases, and 13 bases lay between the germline ends. The CDR3 loop spans 14 amino acids. The CDR3 DNA is TGTGCCACCAGCAGCGGCGGGTTGGTGGATACGCAGTATTTT. Amino acids: CATSSGGLVDTQYF.

The V call is TRBV28, the J call TRBJ2-2; D is perhaps TRBD2 (5 bases). V lost 6 bases, J lost 6 bases, and 14 bases lay in between. Germline lookup yields CDR1 MDHEN and CDR2 SYDVKM. The CDR3 consists of 14 residues. In nucleotides, the CDR3 is TGTGCCAGCAGCAGCGGCAGTAGATCCGGGGAGCTGTTTTTT. Encoded protein: CASSSGSRSGELFF.

The CDR3 region is CASSVPSTSGEQFF. The DNA of the CDR3 is TGTGCCAGCAGTGTCCCCTCTACATCGGGTGAGCAGTTCTTC. This chain joins TRBV27 and TRBJ2-1; no clear D. Germline CDR1 and CDR2: MNHEY and SMNVEV (reference sequence). This CDR3 is 14 amino acids long. Deletions cut 5 bases from V and 9 bases from J, with 17 bases between.

This chain links TRBV4-3 with TRBJ2-5; D may be TRBD1 (5 bases). Germline-derived CDR1 and CDR2 are LGHNA and YSLEER. This CDR3 has 17 residues. V was shortened by 0 bases and J by 0 bases, with 14 bases between the two germline ends. In nucleotides, the CDR3 is TGCGCCAGCAGCCAAGATGCGCAGGGTGGGCACCAAGAGACCCAGTACTTC. Encoded protein: CASSQDAQGGHQETQYF.

The chain employs TRBV28 and TRBJ1-2; a possible D gene is TRBD1 (6 bases). Trimming removed 3 bases from V and 7 bases from J, with 9 bases in between. Germline lookup yields CDR1 MDHEN and CDR2 SYDVKM. The length of the CDR3 is 12 residues. The CDR3, as DNA: TGTGCCAGCAGTTTGAGAGGGGGTGGCTACACCTTC. It codes for CASSLRGGGYTF.

The chain has TRBV6-5 and TRBJ1-1; tentative D call: TRBD1 (5 bases). V lost 0 bases and J lost 5, with 10 bases in between. Germline values: CDR1 MNHEY, CDR2 SVGAGI. The CDR3 is 14 amino acids. The DNA of the CDR3 is TGTGCCAGCAGTTACTCCGGCAGGGTGACTGAAGCTTTCTTT. It yields the protein CASSYSGRVTEAFF.

The chain has TRBV4-1 and TRBJ2-6; D may be TRBD2 (5 bases). In germline, CDR1 is MGHRA, CDR2 YSYEKL. This CDR3 is built from 13 residues. Trimming stripped 6 bases from V and 3 bases from J, with 6 bases between. The CDR3 sequence: CASRGGGANVLTF. CDR3 DNA: TGCGCCAGCAGAGGAGGTGGGGCCAACGTCCTGACTTTC.

The V and J genes are TRBV6-4 and TRBJ2-7; a possible D gene is TRBD2 (5 bases). Germline assignment: CDR1 MRHNA and CDR2 SNTAGT. V gave up 7 bases and J gave up 7 bases, with 14 bases separating them. This CDR3 spans 12 amino acids. CDR3 sequence (DNA): TGTGCCAGCAACCGGGGTCAGAAAGAGCAGTACTTC. Translating it yields CASNRGQKEQYF.

The V call is TRBV18, the J call TRBJ2-5, with D perhaps TRBD2 (6 bases). CDR1 and CDR2 from the germline V gene are KGHSH and LQKENI. Trimming removed 3 bases at V and 3 bases at J, with 8 bases between. This CDR3 comprises 13 residues. Written as DNA, the CDR3 is TGTGCCAGCTCACCTAGGGAGGAAGAGACCCAGTACTTC. Its translation is CASSPREEETQYF.

This rearrangement joins TRBV5-1 to TRBJ2-5; a weak D match, TRBD1 (5 bases). Trimming cost V 1 base and J 5 bases, with 15 bases left between them. Germline V gene lookup returns CDR1 SGHRS and CDR2 YFSETQ. There are 15 residues in the CDR3. CDR3 protein: CASSLSSQGRETQYF. The CDR3 coding sequence is TGCGCCAGCAGCTTGTCGAGCCAGGGAAGGGAGACCCAGTACTTC.

The chain couples TRBV19 to TRBJ1-2, with TRBD1 as a possible D gene (6 bases). There are 16 residues in the CDR3. V lost 3 bases and J 4 bases, leaving 18 bases between the germline ends. Germline CDR1 reads LNHDA; CDR2 reads SQIVND (reference sequence). The CDR3 sequence: CASSMKSHRDGYGYTF. The CDR3 DNA reads TGTGCCAGTAGTATGAAATCCCACAGGGACGGCTATGGCTACACCTTC.

This chain joins TRBV7-3 and TRBJ1-5, with D maybe TRBD1 (5 bases). Trimming stripped 0 bases from V and 6 bases from J, with 18 bases between. CDR1 and CDR2 (germline): SGHTA, FQGTGA. The length of the CDR3 is 17 residues. CDR3 DNA: TGTGCCAGCAGCTTAACGTGGGGCACCGAGGTGGGTCAGCCCCAGCATTTT. Amino acids: CASSLTWGTEVGQPQHF.

J is TRBJ2-1 and V is TRBV3-1 (or the pseudogene TRBV3-2), with 9 bases fitting TRBD2. V lost 4 bases, J lost 4 bases, and 5 bases stayed unmatched. In germline, CDR1 is LGHDT, CDR2 YNNKEL (reference sequence). The CDR3 has 15 amino acids. The DNA for the CDR3 is TGTGCCAGCAGCCGCCTAGCGGGGACTTACAATGAGCAGTTCTTC. Its translation: CASSRLAGTYNEQFF.

The chain has TRBV19 and TRBJ2-2; possible D gene TRBD2, 6 bases. Germline lookup yields CDR1 LNHDA and CDR2 SQIVND (reference sequence). This CDR3 has 15 residues. With 3 bases removed from V and 6 bases from J, the gap between germline ends came to 14 bases. CDR3 DNA sequence: TGTGCCAGTAGTATCCGGGGCTGGGGGGCCGGGGAGCTGTTTTTT. It specifies CASSIRGWGAGELFF. Full variable domain (remainder filled in from reference TRBV19 and TRBJ2-2): DGGITQSPKYLFRKEGQNVTLSCEQNLNHDAMYWYRQDPGQGLRLIYYSQIVNDFQKGDIAEGYSVSREKKESFPLTVTSAQKNPTAFYLCASSIRGWGAGELFFGEGSRLTVL.

This chain connects TRBV7-2 to TRBJ2-7, with D possibly matching TRBD1 (6 bases). The germline gives CDR1 SGHTA, CDR2 FQGNSA. Deletions cut 3 bases from V and 5 bases from J, with 17 bases between. The CDR3 contains 15 residues. The CDR3 here is CASSFLPDRNNEQYF. DNA for the CDR3: TGTGCCAGCAGCTTCCTTCCCGACAGGAACAACGAGCAGTACTTC.

The chain carries TRBV5-1 and TRBJ2-7; 13 bases are a match to TRBD2. V dropped 4 bases and J dropped 1; count of bases not matched to a gene: 11. This CDR3 is 18 amino acids long. Germline values: CDR1 SGHRS, CDR2 YFSETQ. DNA for the CDR3: TGCGCCAGCAGCGAGAGGACTAGCGGGAGTATGAGATCCTACGAGCAGTACTTC. This gives the protein CASSERTSGSMRSYEQYF.

The rearrangement joins TRBV12-1 to TRBJ1-5; TRBD1, the table's D call, lacks a check against the DNA. TRBV12-1 corresponds to a pseudogene. The CDR3 loop spans 15 amino acids. In DNA form, the CDR3 reads TGTGCCAGCAGCTTTGTGTGCCAGGACAATCAGCCCCAGCATTTT. Its protein is CASSFVCQDNQPQHF.

The chain carries TRBV27 and TRBJ1-1; TRBD1 is a possible D gene (6 bases). This CDR3 spans 14 amino acids. Trimming shortened V by 6 bases and J by 10 bases, and 21 bases separated the two germline ends. Germline V gives CDR1 MNHEY, CDR2 SMNVEV (reference sequence). The CDR3 DNA reads TGTGCCAGCAGCTTTACAGGGCCCCACGAGATAGCTTTCTTT. Translating it yields CASSFTGPHEIAFF.

This clone was counted once. The chain is built from TRBV4-3 and TRBJ2-3; 8 nucleotides agree with TRBD2. The length of the CDR3 is 16 residues. Per the germline V gene, CDR1 is LGHNA and CDR2 is YSLEER. The V and J ends lost 0 bases and 6 bases, in that order; junction bases with no gene match: 8. The CDR3 reads CASSQDRAGATDTQYF. CDR3 sequence (DNA): TGCGCCAGCAGCCAAGATAGAGCGGGGGCTACGGATACGCAGTATTTT.

The chain recombines TRBV28 with TRBJ2-5, with 7 bases fitting TRBD2. Germline CDR1 is MDHEN and CDR2 is SYDVKM. This CDR3 comprises 12 residues. The chain's CDR3 is CVLAEYQETQYF. Here the CDR3 DNA reads TGTGTCCTAGCGGAGTACCAAGAGACCCAGTACTTC.

The CDR3 DNA reads TGTGCCAGCAGGGAGACAGGGGGCATATGGTATGGCTACACCTTC. This translates into CASRETGGIWYGYTF. The genes are TRBV5-6 and TRBJ1-2, with 10 bases fitting TRBD1. Germline V gene sequence: CDR1 SGHDT, CDR2 YYEEEE. V dropped 5 bases and J dropped 5; count of bases not matched to a gene: 9. The CDR3 covers 15 residues.

The chain carries TRBV28 and TRBJ2-3; TRBD2 aligns across 7 bases. Germline loops: CDR1 MDHEN, CDR2 SYDVKM. This CDR3 is built from 17 residues. V lost 4 bases and J lost 6; bases outside the gene matches: 16. The CDR3 DNA reads TGTGCCAGCAGTTCCCCCTGGCGGGCTAGCGGAGGGGATACGCAGTATTTT. Its protein product is CASSSPWRASGGDTQYF.

This clone was seen only a few times. The rearrangement joins TRBV7-8 to TRBJ1-1, with 9 positions matching TRBD1. The V gene end was trimmed by 0 bases and the J gene end by 6 bases; junction bases not matched to a gene: 5. CDR3 length: 15 amino acids. Germline assignment: CDR1 SGHVS and CDR2 FQNEAQ. CDR3 sequence (DNA): TGTGCCAGCAGCTTAGCGCGGGACAGGGACCCTGAAGCTTTCTTT. This sequence encodes CASSLARDRDPEAFF.

The chain links TRBV2 to TRBJ2-1; 12 positions match TRBD2. The CDR3 extends over 15 amino acids. Germline values: CDR1 SNHLY, CDR2 FYNNEI. The V and J ends lost 7 bases and 4 bases, in that order; junction bases with no gene match: 5. Here the CDR3 DNA reads TGTGCCAGCATGGAGACTAGCGGGAGTTACAATGAGCAGTTCTTC. Its translation: CASMETSGSYNEQFF.

The chain joins TRBV10-3 to TRBJ1-1; D is unresolved. The CDR3 loop spans 13 amino acids. V was cut by 6 bases and J by 0 bases, with 8 bases left in between. Germline V lookup: CDR1 ENHRY, CDR2 SYGVKD. Written as DNA, the CDR3 is TGTGCCATCAGCAACAGAATGAACACTGAAGCTTTCTTT. Its translation is CAISNRMNTEAFF.

This sequence joins TRBV6-5 and TRBJ2-5; D is uncertain. This CDR3 has 14 amino acids. The germline CDR1 and CDR2 sequences are MNHEY and SVGAGI. V was cut by 2 bases and J by 1 base, with 8 bases left in between. The CDR3 region has the DNA TGTGCCAGCAGTTACCTTGGCTCCCAAGAGACCCAGTACTTC. It codes for CASSYLGSQETQYF.